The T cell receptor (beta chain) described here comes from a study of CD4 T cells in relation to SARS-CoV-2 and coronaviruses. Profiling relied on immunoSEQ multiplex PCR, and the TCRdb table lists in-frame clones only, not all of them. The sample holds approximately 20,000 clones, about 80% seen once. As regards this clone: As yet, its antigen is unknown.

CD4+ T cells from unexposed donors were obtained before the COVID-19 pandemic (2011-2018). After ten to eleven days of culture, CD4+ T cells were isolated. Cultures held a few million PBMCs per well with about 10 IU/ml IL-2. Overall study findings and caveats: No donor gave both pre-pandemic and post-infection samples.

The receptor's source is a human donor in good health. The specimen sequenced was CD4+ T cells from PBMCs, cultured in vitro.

The CDR3 loop reads CASSPGLGVYNEQFF. The CDR3 nucleotides read TGTGCCAGCAGTCCGGGACTAGGGGTCTACAATGAGCAGTTCTTC. V usage is TRBV6-5 and J usage is TRBJ2-1; 8 positions match TRBD2. Germline trimming cut 5 bases from V and 3 bases from J; bases unmatched to any gene: 6. CDR1 is MNHEY, CDR2 SVGAGI, per germline. CDR3 length: 15 residues.